This T cell receptor (beta chain) was identified during a study of cytomegalovirus exposure and HLA in healthy donors. Concerning this clone: The antigen is not known.

Study results and limitations: A later analysis reportedly identified an Asian-associated ancestry cluster as carrying fewer N-insertions than the approximately 640-donor mean. Several of the most significant clusters appeared, in a later analysis, to be linked to common viral pathogens.

Trimming shortened V by 4 bases and J by 3 bases, and 5 bases separated the two germline ends. This CDR3 comprises 12 residues. Germline CDR1 reads SGHRS; CDR2 reads YFSETQ. The study ran its PCR with 60 Vbeta and 13 Jbeta primers. Assay: immunoSEQ multiplex PCR; the TCRdb copy retains only in-frame clones and omits some. Of 150,000 to 200,000 clones listed, roughly 87% were seen once; the top ten hold less than 5%. The sequencing input was PBMCs. The V and J genes are TRBV5-1 and TRBJ2-1; D not resolved. This sequence originates from a man in his fifties in good health and CMV-seropositive. Here the CDR3 DNA reads TGCGCCAGCAGCCTAGACTACAATGAGCAGTTCTTC. Its translation is CASSLDYNEQFF.